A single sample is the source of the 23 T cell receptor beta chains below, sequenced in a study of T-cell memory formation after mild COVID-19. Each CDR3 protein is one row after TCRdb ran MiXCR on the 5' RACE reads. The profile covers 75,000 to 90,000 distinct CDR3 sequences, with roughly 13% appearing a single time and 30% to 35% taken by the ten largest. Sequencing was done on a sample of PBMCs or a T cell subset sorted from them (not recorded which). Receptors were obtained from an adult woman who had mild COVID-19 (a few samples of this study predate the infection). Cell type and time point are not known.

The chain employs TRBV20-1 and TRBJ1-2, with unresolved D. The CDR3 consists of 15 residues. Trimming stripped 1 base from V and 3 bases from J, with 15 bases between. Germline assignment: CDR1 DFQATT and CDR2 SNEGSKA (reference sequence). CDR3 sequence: CSARAIGEVDYGYTF. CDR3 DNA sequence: TGCAGTGCTAGAGCGATTGGAGAGGTTGACTATGGCTACACCTTC.

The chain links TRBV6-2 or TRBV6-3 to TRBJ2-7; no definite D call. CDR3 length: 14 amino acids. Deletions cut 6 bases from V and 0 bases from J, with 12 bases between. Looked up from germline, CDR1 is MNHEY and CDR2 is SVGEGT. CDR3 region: CASSLLPSSYEQYF. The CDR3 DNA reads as TGTGCCAGCAGCCTACTCCCGAGCTCCTACGAGCAGTACTTC.

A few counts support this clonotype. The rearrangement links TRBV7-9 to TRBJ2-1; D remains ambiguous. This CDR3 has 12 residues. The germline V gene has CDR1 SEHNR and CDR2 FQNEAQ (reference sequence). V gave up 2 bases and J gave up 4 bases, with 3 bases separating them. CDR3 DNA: TGTGCCAGCAGCTTAACTTACAATGAGCAGTTCTTC. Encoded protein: CASSLTYNEQFF.

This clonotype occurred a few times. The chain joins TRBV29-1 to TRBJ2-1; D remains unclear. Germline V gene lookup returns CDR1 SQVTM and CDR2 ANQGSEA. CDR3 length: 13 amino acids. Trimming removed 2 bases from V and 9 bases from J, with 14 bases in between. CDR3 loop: CSVETALFPEQFF. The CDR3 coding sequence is TGCAGCGTTGAAACAGCTCTCTTCCCTGAGCAGTTCTTC.

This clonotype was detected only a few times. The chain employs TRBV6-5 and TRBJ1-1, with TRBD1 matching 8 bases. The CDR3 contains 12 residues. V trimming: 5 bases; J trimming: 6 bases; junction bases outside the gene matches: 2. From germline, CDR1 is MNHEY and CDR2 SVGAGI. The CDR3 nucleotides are TGTGCCAGCAGTCAGGACAGGGCTGAAGCTTTCTTT. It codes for CASSQDRAEAFF.

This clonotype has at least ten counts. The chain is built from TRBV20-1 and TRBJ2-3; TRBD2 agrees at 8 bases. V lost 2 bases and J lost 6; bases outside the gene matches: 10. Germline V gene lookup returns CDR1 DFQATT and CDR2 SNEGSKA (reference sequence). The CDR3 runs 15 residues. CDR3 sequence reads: CSARTEAGVWDTQYF. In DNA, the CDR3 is TGCAGTGCTAGAACCGAAGCGGGAGTTTGGGATACGCAGTATTTT.

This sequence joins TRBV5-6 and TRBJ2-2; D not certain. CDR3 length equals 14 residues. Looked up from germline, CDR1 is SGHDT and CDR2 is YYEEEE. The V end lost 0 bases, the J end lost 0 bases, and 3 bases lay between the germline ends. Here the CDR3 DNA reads TGTGCCAGCAGCTTGGACACGAACACCGGGGAGCTGTTTTTT. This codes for CASSLDTNTGELFF. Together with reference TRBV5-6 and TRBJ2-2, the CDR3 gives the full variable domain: DAGVTQSPTHLIKTRGQQVTLRCSPKSGHDTVSWYQQALGQGPQFIFQYYEEEERQRGNFPDRFSGHQFPNYSSELNVNALLLGDSALYLCASSLDTNTGELFFGEGSRLTVL.

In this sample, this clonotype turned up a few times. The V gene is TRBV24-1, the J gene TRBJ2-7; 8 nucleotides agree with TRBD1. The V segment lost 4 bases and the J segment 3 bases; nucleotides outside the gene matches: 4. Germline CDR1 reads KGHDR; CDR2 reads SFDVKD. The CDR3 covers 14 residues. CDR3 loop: CATSDPGTGYEQYF. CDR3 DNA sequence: TGTGCCACCAGTGACCCCGGGACAGGCTACGAGCAGTACTTC.

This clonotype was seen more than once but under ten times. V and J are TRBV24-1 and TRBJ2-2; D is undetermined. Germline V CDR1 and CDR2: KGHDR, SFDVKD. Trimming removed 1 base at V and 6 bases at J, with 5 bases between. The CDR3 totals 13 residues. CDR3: CATSDLGPGELFF. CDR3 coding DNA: TGTGCCACCAGTGATTTAGGACCCGGGGAGCTGTTTTTT.

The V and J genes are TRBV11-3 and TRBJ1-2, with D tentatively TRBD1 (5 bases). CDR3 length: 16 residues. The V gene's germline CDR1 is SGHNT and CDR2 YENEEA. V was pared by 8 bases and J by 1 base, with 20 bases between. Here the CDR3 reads CASGASGREYNYGYTF. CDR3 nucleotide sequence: TGTGCCAGCGGAGCAAGTGGCAGGGAGTATAACTATGGCTACACCTTC.

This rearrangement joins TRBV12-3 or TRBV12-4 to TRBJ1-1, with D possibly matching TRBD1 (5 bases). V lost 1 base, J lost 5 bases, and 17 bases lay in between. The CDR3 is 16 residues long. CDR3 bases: TGTGCCAGCAGTTTAGGTTTATCGGGGACGAGGACTGAAGCTTTCTTT. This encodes CASSLGLSGTRTEAFF.

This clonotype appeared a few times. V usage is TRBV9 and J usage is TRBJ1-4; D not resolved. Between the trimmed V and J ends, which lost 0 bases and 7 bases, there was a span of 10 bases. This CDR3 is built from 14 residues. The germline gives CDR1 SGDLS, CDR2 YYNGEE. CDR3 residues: CASSVGAGLEKLFF. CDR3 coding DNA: TGTGCCAGCAGCGTAGGGGCAGGACTTGAAAAACTGTTTTTT. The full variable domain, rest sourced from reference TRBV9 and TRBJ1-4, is DSGVTQTPKHLITATGQRVTLRCSPRSGDLSVYWYQQSLDQGLQFLIQYYNGEERAKGNILERFSAQQFPDLHSELNLSSLELGDSALYFCASSVGAGLEKLFFGSGTQLSVL.

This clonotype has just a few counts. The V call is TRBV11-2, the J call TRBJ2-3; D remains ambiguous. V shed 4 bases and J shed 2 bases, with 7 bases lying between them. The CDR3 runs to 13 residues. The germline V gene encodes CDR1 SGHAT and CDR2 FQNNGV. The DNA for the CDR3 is TGTGCCAGCAGCTCGCTCATCACAGATACGCAGTATTTT. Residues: CASSSLITDTQYF. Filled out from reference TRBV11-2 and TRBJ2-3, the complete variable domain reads EAGVAQSPRYKIIEKRQSVAFWCNPISGHATLYWYQQILGQGPKLLIQFQNNGVVDDSQLPKDRFSAERLKGVDSTLKIQPAKLEDSAVYLCASSSLITDTQYFGPGTRLTVL.

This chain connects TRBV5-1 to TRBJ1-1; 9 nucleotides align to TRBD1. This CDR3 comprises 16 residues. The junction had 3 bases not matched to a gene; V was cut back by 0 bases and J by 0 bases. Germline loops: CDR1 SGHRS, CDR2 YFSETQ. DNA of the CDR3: TGCGCCAGCAGCTTGGCGGGACAGGGCATGAACACTGAAGCTTTCTTT. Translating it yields CASSLAGQGMNTEAFF.

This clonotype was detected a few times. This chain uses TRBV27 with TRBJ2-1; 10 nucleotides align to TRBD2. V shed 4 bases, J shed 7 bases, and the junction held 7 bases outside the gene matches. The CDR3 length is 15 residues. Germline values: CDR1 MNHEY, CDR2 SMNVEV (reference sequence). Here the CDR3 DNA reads TGTGCCAGCAGTTCTTGGACTAGCGGCGATAATGAGCAGTTCTTC. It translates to CASSSWTSGDNEQFF.

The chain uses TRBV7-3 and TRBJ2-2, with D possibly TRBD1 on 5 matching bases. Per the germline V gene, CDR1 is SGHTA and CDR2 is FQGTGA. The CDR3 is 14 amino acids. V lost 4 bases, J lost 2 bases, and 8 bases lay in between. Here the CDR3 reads CASSSDSNTGELFF. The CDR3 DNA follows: TGTGCCAGCAGCTCCGACAGTAACACCGGGGAGCTGTTTTTT.

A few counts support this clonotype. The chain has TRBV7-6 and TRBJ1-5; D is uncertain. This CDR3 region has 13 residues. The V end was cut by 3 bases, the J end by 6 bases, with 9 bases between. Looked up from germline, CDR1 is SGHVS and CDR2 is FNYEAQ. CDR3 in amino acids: CASSLSVGQPQHF. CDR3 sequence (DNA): TGTGCCAGCAGCTTGTCCGTCGGTCAGCCCCAGCATTTT.

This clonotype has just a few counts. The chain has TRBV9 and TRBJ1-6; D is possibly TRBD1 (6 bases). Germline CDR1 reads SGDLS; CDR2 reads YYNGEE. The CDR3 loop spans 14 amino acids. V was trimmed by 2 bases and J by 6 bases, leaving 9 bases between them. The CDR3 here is CASSVGQTNSPLHF. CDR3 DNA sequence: TGTGCCAGCAGCGTTGGACAGACTAATTCACCCCTCCACTTT. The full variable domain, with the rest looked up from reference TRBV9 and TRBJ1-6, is DSGVTQTPKHLITATGQRVTLRCSPRSGDLSVYWYQQSLDQGLQFLIQYYNGEERAKGNILERFSAQQFPDLHSELNLSSLELGDSALYFCASSVGQTNSPLHFGNGTRLTVT.

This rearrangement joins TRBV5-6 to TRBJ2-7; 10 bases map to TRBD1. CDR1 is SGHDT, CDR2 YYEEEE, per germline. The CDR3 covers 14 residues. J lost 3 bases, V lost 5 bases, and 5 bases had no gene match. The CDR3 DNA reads TGTGCCAGCAGTCCGGGACAGGGGATCTACGAGCAGTACTTC. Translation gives CASSPGQGIYEQYF. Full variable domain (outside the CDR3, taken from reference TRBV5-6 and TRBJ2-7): DAGVTQSPTHLIKTRGQQVTLRCSPKSGHDTVSWYQQALGQGPQFIFQYYEEEERQRGNFPDRFSGHQFPNYSSELNVNALLLGDSALYLCASSPGQGIYEQYFGPGTRLTVT.

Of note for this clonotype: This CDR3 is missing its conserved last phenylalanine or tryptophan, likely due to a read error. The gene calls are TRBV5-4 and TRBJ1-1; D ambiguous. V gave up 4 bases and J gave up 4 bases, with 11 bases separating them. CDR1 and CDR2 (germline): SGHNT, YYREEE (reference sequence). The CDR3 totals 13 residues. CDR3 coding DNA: TGTGCCAGCAGCCCACGGGAAGGCACTGAAGCTTTCCTT. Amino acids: CASSPREGTEAFL.

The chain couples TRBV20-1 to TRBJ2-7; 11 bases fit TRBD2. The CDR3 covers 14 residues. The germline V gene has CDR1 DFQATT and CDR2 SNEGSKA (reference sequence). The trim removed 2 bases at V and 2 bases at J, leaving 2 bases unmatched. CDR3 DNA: TGCAGTGCTAGAACTAGCGGGGGACCCTACGAGCAGTACTTC. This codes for CSARTSGGPYEQYF.

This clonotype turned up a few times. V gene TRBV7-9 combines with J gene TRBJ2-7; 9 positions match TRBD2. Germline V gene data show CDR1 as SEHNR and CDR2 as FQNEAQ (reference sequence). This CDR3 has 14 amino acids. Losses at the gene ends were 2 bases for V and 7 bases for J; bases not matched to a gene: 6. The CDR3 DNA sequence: TGTGCCAGCAGCTTAAGTTTAGCGGGGGTTGAGCAGTACTTC. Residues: CASSLSLAGVEQYF.

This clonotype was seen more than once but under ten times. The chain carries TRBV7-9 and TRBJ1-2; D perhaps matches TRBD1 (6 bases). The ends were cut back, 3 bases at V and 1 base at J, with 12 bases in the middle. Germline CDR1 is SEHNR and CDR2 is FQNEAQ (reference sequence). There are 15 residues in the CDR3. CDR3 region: CASSFPLGGNYGYTF. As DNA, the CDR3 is TGTGCCAGCAGCTTTCCCTTAGGGGGTAACTATGGCTACACCTTC.